This entry lists 28 T cell receptor beta chains sequenced from one sample in a study of cytomegalovirus exposure and HLA in healthy donors. The PCR had 60 Vbeta and 13 Jbeta primers. Sequencing used immunoSEQ multiplex PCR; TCRdb keeps in-frame clones, though not all of them. Among about 120,000 clones listed, 80% were seen once. Material for sequencing was PBMCs. The receptors derive from a woman aged 60-75 years in good health and CMV-seropositive.

This sequence joins TRBV19 and TRBJ1-1; 7 bases map to TRBD1. The V segment lost 4 bases and the J segment 5 bases; nucleotides outside the gene matches: 13. CDR1 LNHDA and CDR2 SQIVND come from the germline V gene (reference sequence). This CDR3 spans 16 amino acids. The CDR3 spells CASSTDPTGPVTEAFF. The CDR3 DNA is TGTGCCAGTAGTACCGATCCGACAGGGCCGGTGACTGAAGCTTTCTTT.

The J gene is TRBJ2-5, the V gene TRBV7-9; D perhaps matches TRBD2 (6 bases). V was pared by 4 bases and J by 1 base, with 16 bases between. Germline CDR1 is SEHNR and CDR2 is FQNEAQ (reference sequence). This CDR3 comprises 16 residues. Here the CDR3 DNA reads TGTGCCAGCAGCTCGGATCCCGGGACTTCCCAAGAGACCCAGTACTTC. As protein: CASSSDPGTSQETQYF.

The gene calls are TRBV4-2 and TRBJ2-3, with 10 bases aligning to TRBD2. Per germline, CDR1 LGHNA and CDR2 YNFKEQ. The CDR3 has 16 amino acids. Losses at the gene ends were 4 bases for V and 4 bases for J; bases not matched to a gene: 8. This CDR3 is CASSRTSGRAPDTQYF. For the CDR3, the DNA is TGTGCCAGCAGCCGCACAAGCGGGAGGGCCCCAGATACGCAGTATTTT.

This chain links TRBV19 with TRBJ2-7; D is unclear. The CDR3 spans 14 residues. V shed 0 bases and J shed 6 bases, with 12 bases lying between them. Germline assignment: CDR1 LNHDA and CDR2 SQIVND (reference sequence). The CDR3 spells CASSIDEESSEQYF. As DNA, the CDR3 is TGTGCCAGTAGTATAGATGAGGAGTCGAGCGAGCAGTACTTC.

This rearrangement joins TRBV9 to TRBJ2-3, with 15 bases lining up with TRBD2. The germline V gene encodes CDR1 SGDLS and CDR2 YYNGEE. This CDR3 contains 17 residues. V was clipped by 0 bases and J by 4 bases; unmatched bases: 3. This chain's CDR3 is CASSVVGLAGGPDTQYF. CDR3 sequence (DNA): TGTGCCAGCAGCGTAGTGGGACTAGCGGGGGGACCAGATACGCAGTATTTT.

This sequence joins TRBV5-1 and TRBJ1-3, with D unclear. The ends were cut back, 3 bases at V and 0 bases at J, with 10 bases in the middle. CDR1 and CDR2 from the germline V gene are SGHRS and YFSETQ. This CDR3 is built from 15 residues. This CDR3 reads CASSWFAGSGNTIYF. CDR3 DNA: TGCGCCAGCAGCTGGTTTGCGGGCTCTGGAAACACCATATATTTT. The whole variable domain, filled in from reference TRBV5-1 and TRBJ1-3, reads KAGVTQTPRYLIKTRGQQVTLSCSPISGHRSVSWYQQTPGQGLQFLFEYFSETQRNKGNFPGRFSGRQFSNSRSEMNVSTLELGDSALYLCASSWFAGSGNTIYFGEGSWLTVV.

CDR3 nucleotides: TGTGCCAGCAGTTTGCCCGGTCTTGAAGCTTTCTTT. As protein: CASSLPGLEAFF. The V call is TRBV28, the J call TRBJ1-1, with D unclear. V was trimmed by 3 bases and J by 7 bases, leaving 9 bases between them. CDR1 and CDR2 (germline): MDHEN, SYDVKM. The CDR3 runs 12 residues.

The chain recombines TRBV25-1 with TRBJ2-2; a weak D match, TRBD2 (6 bases). This CDR3 comprises 14 residues. Deletions cut 6 bases from V and 5 bases from J, with 13 bases between. Germline V gene data show CDR1 as MGHDK and CDR2 as SYGVNS. CDR3: CASSAQAGTGELFF. CDR3 in DNA: TGTGCCAGCAGCGCACAGGCGGGGACCGGGGAGCTGTTTTTT.

This chain uses TRBV5-1 with TRBJ2-7; tentatively, D is TRBD1 (7 bases). Trimming shortened V by 4 bases and J by 3 bases, and 11 bases separated the two germline ends. Germline V gives CDR1 SGHRS, CDR2 YFSETQ. CDR3 length: 13 amino acids. This chain's CDR3 is CASSPGGSYEQYF. CDR3 DNA sequence: TGCGCCAGCAGCCCAGGGGGGAGCTACGAGCAGTACTTC.

This clone was counted only a few times. The CDR3 DNA reads TGTGCCAGCAGCCCTATCCTAAAAAACACTGAAGCTTTCTTT. This sequence encodes CASSPILKNTEAFF. This chain uses TRBV28 with TRBJ1-1; D is ambiguous. Trimming removed 6 bases at V and 2 bases at J, with 13 bases between. CDR3 length: 14 amino acids. Germline CDR1 is MDHEN and CDR2 is SYDVKM.

This clone was counted once. The chain carries TRBV10-1 and TRBJ2-5; D call uncertain. Germline CDR1 WNHNN, CDR2 SYGVQD (reference sequence). Trimming took off 2 bases at V and 11 bases at J, with 15 bases between the two ends. The CDR3 contains 13 residues. The CDR3 DNA reads as TGCGCCAGCAGTGAGCCAGGAATTTCTGTGCAGTACTTC. Its translation is CASSEPGISVQYF.

DNA of the CDR3: TGTGCCAGCAGCGTGACAGGGGTAGCCGCAGATACGCAGTATTTT. Residues: CASSVTGVAADTQYF. The chain combines TRBV9 with TRBJ2-3; the match to TRBD1 covers 8 bases. CDR1 and CDR2 from the germline V gene are SGDLS and YYNGEE. Trimming removed 2 bases from V and 4 bases from J; junction bases left unmatched: 6. This CDR3 comprises 15 residues.

J is TRBJ2-3 and V is TRBV5-1, with a possible D match to TRBD2 (7 bases). Trimming pared 4 bases from V and 6 bases from J, leaving 12 bases between. The CDR3 is 13 residues long. Germline CDR1 is SGHRS and CDR2 is YFSETQ. CDR3 sequence: CASSPGGRDTQYF. Here the CDR3 DNA reads TGCGCCAGCAGCCCCGGGGGGCGGGATACGCAGTATTTT.

This clone was picked up a small number of times. The genes are TRBV28 and TRBJ1-1; 7 positions agree with TRBD1. Trimming removed 7 bases from V and 3 bases from J; junction bases left unmatched: 11. The length of the CDR3 is 15 residues. Germline CDR1 is MDHEN and CDR2 is SYDVKM. The chain's CDR3 is CASNSEGAPDTEAFF. CDR3 nucleotides: TGTGCCAGCAACTCCGAGGGGGCACCGGACACTGAAGCTTTCTTT.

The chain employs TRBV5-4 and TRBJ2-5, with D tentatively TRBD1 (6 bases). CDR3 length: 14 residues. Germline CDR1 is SGHNT and CDR2 is YYREEE (reference sequence). Trimming removed 0 bases from V and 5 bases from J, with 11 bases in between. The CDR3 spells CASSLDRAPETQYF. CDR3 sequence (DNA): TGTGCCAGCAGCTTGGACAGGGCTCCTGAGACCCAGTACTTC.

The rearrangement uses TRBV9 and TRBJ2-1, with a weak D call TRBD2 (5 bases). Germline lookup yields CDR1 SGDLS and CDR2 YYNGEE. V lost 2 bases to trimming and J lost 7 bases, with 10 bases between them. This CDR3 has 13 amino acids. The CDR3 loop is CASSVATTNEQFF. In nucleotides, the CDR3 is TGTGCCAGCAGCGTTGCGACTACTAATGAGCAGTTCTTC.

The gene calls are TRBV2 and TRBJ2-3; weak D call: TRBD2 (7 bases). Germline V gives CDR1 SNHLY, CDR2 FYNNEI. With 1 base removed from V and 0 bases from J, the gap between germline ends came to 23 bases. This CDR3 is 20 amino acids long. The CDR3 bases are TGTGCCAGCAGTGAAGTGGTCCCGACCGAGGGGGGGGTCAGCACAGATACGCAGTATTTT. This codes for CASSEVVPTEGGVSTDTQYF.

The chain links TRBV7-5 to TRBJ1-5; TRBD1, the table's D call, was not compared with the DNA. TRBV7-5 is described as a pseudogene. This CDR3 contains 19 residues. CDR3 amino acids: CARSLSAKSGTGGNQPQHF. In DNA, the CDR3 is TGTGCCAGAAGCTTATCGGCCAAATCTGGGACAGGGGGCAATCAGCCCCAGCATTTT.

Concerning this clone: A read error may produce the germline difference seen at one junction end. V is TRBV7-9 and J is TRBJ1-2; D call uncertain. The CDR3 totals 16 residues. Germline V gives CDR1 SEHNR, CDR2 FQNEAQ (reference sequence). As DNA, the CDR3 is TGTTCCAGCAGCTTAGCGCAGGCCTTCGTGCGGGATGGCTACACCTTC. Encoded protein: CSSSLAQAFVRDGYTF.

The gene calls are TRBV7-6 and TRBJ2-1, with TRBD2 identical over 10 bases. V shed 0 bases and J 4 bases; nucleotides not matched to a gene: 9. This CDR3 is built from 18 residues. Per germline, CDR1 SGHVS and CDR2 FNYEAQ. The CDR3 region is CASSLAPAASGGYNEQFF. DNA of the CDR3: TGTGCCAGCAGCTTAGCCCCCGCGGCTAGCGGGGGTTACAATGAGCAGTTCTTC.

The chain links TRBV20-1 to TRBJ2-1; D gene ambiguous. CDR3 length: 11 amino acids. The germline V gene encodes CDR1 DFQATT and CDR2 SNEGSKA (reference sequence). Trimming stripped 3 bases from V and 10 bases from J, with 10 bases between. The DNA for the CDR3 is TGCAGTGCTAGGTCAGCGCGGGAGCAGTTCTTC. Amino acid sequence: CSARSAREQFF.

Regarding this clone: This CDR3 is also generated by other DNA sequences in the sample. This sequence joins TRBV5-6 and TRBJ2-1, with unresolved D. V lost 5 bases and J 2 bases, leaving 5 bases between the germline ends. The CDR3 consists of 12 residues. Germline CDR1 and CDR2: SGHDT and YYEEEE. The CDR3 DNA is TGTGCCAGCAGTTGGCCCTACAATGAGCAGTTCTTC. Translated, it gives CASSWPYNEQFF.

The chain links TRBV28 to TRBJ1-5, with TRBD1 identical over 8 bases. The CDR3 contains 17 residues. Trimming removed 4 bases from V and 6 bases from J; junction bases left unmatched: 14. Germline CDR1 MDHEN, CDR2 SYDVKM. The CDR3 DNA follows: TGTGCCAGCAGTTCGAAAGGACAGGGAGGTATGGCTCAGCCCCAGCATTTT. Its translation is CASSSKGQGGMAQPQHF. Supplemented by reference TRBV28 and TRBJ1-5, the full variable domain reads DVKVTQSSRYLVKRTGEKVFLECVQDMDHENMFWYRQDPGLGLRLIYFSYDVKMKEKGDIPEGYSVSREKKERFSLILESASTNQTSMYLCASSSKGQGGMAQPQHFGDGTRLSIL.

The chain links TRBV7-9 to TRBJ2-7; D uncertain. Germline CDR1 reads SEHNR; CDR2 reads FQNEAQ (reference sequence). Trimming removed 5 bases at V and 5 bases at J, with 10 bases between. The CDR3 contains 12 residues. In DNA form, the CDR3 reads TGTGCCAGCAGCCAGTACACGAACGAGCAGTACTTC. Its translation is CASSQYTNEQYF.

J is TRBJ2-1 and V is TRBV15; D unresolved. This CDR3 spans 15 amino acids. CDR1 is LNHNV, CDR2 YYDKDF, per germline (reference sequence). With 1 base removed from V and 6 bases from J, the gap between germline ends came to 13 bases. CDR3 amino acids: CATSRAPYGRNEQFF. As DNA, the CDR3 is TGTGCCACCAGCAGAGCTCCCTATGGGCGCAATGAGCAGTTCTTC. Looking up the rest from reference TRBV15 and TRBJ2-1 gives the full variable domain: DAMVIQNPRYQVTQFGKPVTLSCSQTLNHNVMYWYQQKSSQAPKLLFHYYDKDFNNEADTPDNFQSRRPNTSFCFLDIRSPGLGDTAMYLCATSRAPYGRNEQFFGPGTRLTVL.

The chain carries TRBV18 and TRBJ1-1; 8 positions match TRBD1. V shed 3 bases, J shed 5 bases, and the junction held 8 bases outside the gene matches. The CDR3 totals 15 residues. Germline values: CDR1 KGHSH, CDR2 LQKENI. The DNA of the CDR3 is TGTGCCAGCTCACCGGCAGGGGGCGTTGGTACTGAAGCTTTCTTT. Translation gives CASSPAGGVGTEAFF.

CDR3 amino acids: CASSEFLRTSGSETQYF. The DNA of the CDR3 is TGTGCCAGCAGTGAATTTTTAAGAACTAGCGGGAGCGAGACCCAGTACTTC. The genes are TRBV6-1 and TRBJ2-5; TRBD2 matches 11 bases. Trimming removed 2 bases from V and 5 bases from J; junction bases left unmatched: 10. Germline loops: CDR1 MNHNS, CDR2 SASEGT. This CDR3 spans 17 amino acids.

This clone was counted only a few times. J is TRBJ1-2 and V is TRBV6-1; 10 nucleotides line up with TRBD1. Trimming took 7 bases from V and 4 from J; bases not matched to a gene: 3. This CDR3 is built from 13 residues. Germline V lookup: CDR1 MNHNS, CDR2 SASEGT. CDR3 sequence (DNA): TGTGCCAGCACCGGGACAGGGGCCTATGGCTACACCTTC. Protein sequence: CASTGTGAYGYTF.